The 14 T cell receptor beta chains given below trace back to one sample, sequenced in a study of cytomegalovirus exposure and HLA in healthy donors. The PCR used 60 Vbeta and 13 Jbeta primers. Sequencing used immunoSEQ multiplex PCR; TCRdb keeps in-frame clones, though not all of them. The sample records 140,000 to 150,000 clones, 65% to 85% being singletons. The sequencing sample was made of PBMCs. These receptor sequences come from a man between 25 and 39 years old in good health and CMV-seronegative.

The gene calls are TRBV5-1 and TRBJ1-2; a weak D match, TRBD1 (5 bases). Germline V gives CDR1 SGHRS, CDR2 YFSETQ. This CDR3 spans 14 amino acids. Trimming shortened V by 0 bases and J by 4 bases, and 10 bases separated the two germline ends. Here the CDR3 DNA reads TGCGCCAGCAGCTTGGCTGGGACTACCTATGGCTACACCTTC. This sequence encodes CASSLAGTTYGYTF.

The rearrangement links TRBV18 to TRBJ1-5; weak D call: TRBD1 (6 bases). CDR3 size: 16 residues. The ends were cut back, 6 bases at V and 1 base at J, with 16 bases in the middle. CDR1 and CDR2 from the germline V gene are KGHSH and LQKENI. This CDR3 is CASSPTGTSSNQPQHF. In DNA form, the CDR3 reads TGTGCCAGCTCCCCCACCGGGACATCCAGCAATCAGCCCCAGCATTTT. Based on the CDR3 plus reference TRBV18 and TRBJ1-5, the full variable domain is NAGVMQNPRHLVRRRGQEARLRCSPMKGHSHVYWYRQLPEEGLKFMVYLQKENIIDESGMPKERFSAEFPKEGPSILRIQQVVRGDSAAYFCASSPTGTSSNQPQHFGDGTRLSIL.

The chain carries TRBV14 and TRBJ2-5, with D perhaps TRBD2 (5 bases). Germline V gene sequence: CDR1 SGHDN, CDR2 FVKESK. The V and J ends lost 0 bases and 1 base respectively, with 12 bases between them. The CDR3 consists of 16 residues. The CDR3 DNA reads TGTGCCAGCAGCCAAGATCGCGGAGCGGTCCAAGAGACCCAGTACTTC. Translating it yields CASSQDRGAVQETQYF.

V usage is TRBV2 and J usage is TRBJ1-2, with 9 bases aligning to TRBD1. The trim removed 3 bases at V and 8 bases at J, leaving 4 bases unmatched. Germline assignment: CDR1 SNHLY and CDR2 FYNNEI. CDR3 length: 13 amino acids. CDR3 sequence: CASSDTGGEGYTF. In nucleotides, the CDR3 is TGTGCCAGCAGTGATACAGGGGGCGAAGGCTACACCTTC. The complete variable domain, with remaining parts taken from reference TRBV2 and TRBJ1-2, reads EPEVTQTPSHQVTQMGQEVILRCVPISNHLYFYWYRQILGQKVEFLVSFYNNEISEKSEIFDDQFSVERPDGSNFTLKIRSTKLEDSAMYFCASSDTGGEGYTFGSGTRLTVV.

CDR3 in DNA: TGTGCCAGCAGGGCCTCGGGGGGCACTGAAGCTTTCTTT. Encoded protein: CASRASGGTEAFF. V is TRBV25-1 and J is TRBJ1-1; TRBD1 might be the D (5 bases). Germline V gene lookup returns CDR1 MGHDK and CDR2 SYGVNS. This CDR3 is 13 amino acids long. Trimming took 6 bases from V and 4 from J, leaving 12 bases between them.

The chain recombines TRBV28 with TRBJ2-1; 9 nucleotides agree with TRBD1. This CDR3 is 14 amino acids long. Germline CDR1 is MDHEN and CDR2 is SYDVKM. V lost 3 bases and J lost 6; bases outside the gene matches: 3. The CDR3 DNA sequence: TGTGCCAGCAGTTTTGGGACAGGGCCCAATGAGCAGTTCTTC. Its protein product is CASSFGTGPNEQFF.

The chain couples TRBV10-3 to TRBJ1-1; TRBD1 is a possible D gene (5 bases). CDR1 is ENHRY, CDR2 SYGVKD, per germline. The CDR3 runs 15 residues. Trimming left V 5 bases short and J 3 bases short, with 16 bases between. The CDR3 bases are TGTGCCATCAGTCTGACAGCAGCTCGGGACACTGAAGCTTTCTTT. It codes for CAISLTAARDTEAFF.

With regard to this clone: In the same sample, other DNA sequences code for this CDR3. The chain has TRBV5-4 and TRBJ2-3; D is possibly TRBD2 (5 bases). The V gene lost 0 bases and the J gene lost 3 bases, with 8 bases spanning the gap. The CDR3 extends over 14 amino acids. CDR1 and CDR2 (germline): SGHNT, YYREEE (reference sequence). CDR3 coding DNA: TGTGCCAGCAGCTTGGCCGGAGGTACAGATACGCAGTATTTT. This codes for CASSLAGGTDTQYF.

This clone was counted once. This sequence joins TRBV11-3 and TRBJ2-1; the D is unclear. CDR1 SGHNT and CDR2 YENEEA come from the germline V gene. The CDR3 has 18 amino acids. V was trimmed by 1 base and J by 5 bases, leaving 21 bases between them. The CDR3 is CASSLVASLVNHNNEQFF. CDR3 DNA sequence: TGTGCCAGCAGCTTAGTAGCCTCCCTAGTTAACCACAACAATGAGCAGTTCTTC.

Concerning this clone itself: The junction differs from germline at one of its ends, possibly a read error. The identical CDR3 is also encoded by other nucleotide sequences in the sample. This chain connects TRBV27 to TRBJ2-7; 8 bases are a match to TRBD1. The CDR3 spans 14 residues. Germline loops: CDR1 MNHEY, CDR2 SMNVEV (reference sequence). The CDR3, as DNA: TGTGCCAGCAGTGTCAGACAGGGGACCTACGAGCAGTATTTC. It codes for CASSVRQGTYEQYF.

This clone turned up a few times. This chain's CDR3 is CASSPSDEQFF. CDR3 coding DNA: TGTGCCAGCAGCCCCTCGGATGAGCAGTTCTTC. This chain uses TRBV6-6 with TRBJ2-1; the D is unclear. The CDR3 loop spans 11 amino acids. CDR1 is MNHNY, CDR2 SVGAGI, per germline (reference sequence). The V and J ends lost 6 bases and 8 bases respectively, with 8 bases between them.

The chain couples TRBV6-1 to TRBJ2-4, with D possibly matching TRBD2 (6 bases). Between the trimmed V and J ends, which lost 4 bases and 0 bases, there was a span of 10 bases. Germline lookup yields CDR1 MNHNS and CDR2 SASEGT. The length of the CDR3 is 15 residues. The DNA for the CDR3 is TGTGCCAGCAGTGGGTGGGGGGAAGCCAAAAACATTCAGTACTTC. Translated: CASSGWGEAKNIQYF.

The J gene is TRBJ1-2, the V gene TRBV5-5; D remains ambiguous. The CDR3 sequence is 15 residues long. CDR1 and CDR2 (germline): SGHKS, YYEKEE (reference sequence). Trimming cost V 1 base and J 5 bases, with 15 bases left between them. CDR3 in DNA: TGTGCCAGCAGCTTGATGGTGGCGGAGCTATATGGCTACACCTTC. Protein: CASSLMVAELYGYTF.

This clone has only a few counts. V is TRBV30 and J is TRBJ1-2; possible D gene TRBD1, 5 bases. V shed 1 base and J shed 4 bases, with 10 bases lying between them. Germline V gives CDR1 GTSNPN, CDR2 SVGIG (reference sequence). The CDR3 has 13 residues. CDR3 protein: CAWSGTGTYGYTF. CDR3 DNA sequence: TGTGCCTGGAGTGGTACAGGCACCTATGGCTACACCTTC.